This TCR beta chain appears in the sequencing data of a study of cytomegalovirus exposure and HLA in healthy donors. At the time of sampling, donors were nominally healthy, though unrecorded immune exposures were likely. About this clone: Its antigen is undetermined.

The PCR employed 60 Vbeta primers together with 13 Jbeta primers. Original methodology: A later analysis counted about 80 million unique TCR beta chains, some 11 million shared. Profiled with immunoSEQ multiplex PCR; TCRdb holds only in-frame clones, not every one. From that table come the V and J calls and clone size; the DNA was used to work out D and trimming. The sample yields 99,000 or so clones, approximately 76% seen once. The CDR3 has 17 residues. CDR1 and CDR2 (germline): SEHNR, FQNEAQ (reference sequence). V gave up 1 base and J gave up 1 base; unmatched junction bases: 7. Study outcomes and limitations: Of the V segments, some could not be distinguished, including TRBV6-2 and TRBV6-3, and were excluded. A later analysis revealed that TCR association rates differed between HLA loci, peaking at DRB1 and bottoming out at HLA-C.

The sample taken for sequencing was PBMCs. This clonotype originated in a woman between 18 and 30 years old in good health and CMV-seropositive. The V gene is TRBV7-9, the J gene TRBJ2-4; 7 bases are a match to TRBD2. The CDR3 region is CASSLVVGGPAKNIQYF. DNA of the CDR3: TGTGCCAGCAGCTTAGTTGTGGGAGGGCCGGCCAAAAACATTCAGTACTTC.